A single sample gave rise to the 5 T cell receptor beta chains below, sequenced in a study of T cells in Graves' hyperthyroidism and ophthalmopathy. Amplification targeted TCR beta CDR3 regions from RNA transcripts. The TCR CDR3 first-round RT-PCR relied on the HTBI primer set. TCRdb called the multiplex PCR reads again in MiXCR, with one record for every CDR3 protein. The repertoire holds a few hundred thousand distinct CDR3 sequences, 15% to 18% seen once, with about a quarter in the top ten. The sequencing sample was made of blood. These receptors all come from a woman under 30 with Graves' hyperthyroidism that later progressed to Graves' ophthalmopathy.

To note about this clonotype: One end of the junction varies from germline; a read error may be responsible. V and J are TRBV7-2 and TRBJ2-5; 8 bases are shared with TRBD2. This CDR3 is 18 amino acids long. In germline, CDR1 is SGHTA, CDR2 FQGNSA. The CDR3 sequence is CASSLGFRLAGLEETRYF. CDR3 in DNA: TGTGCCAGCAGCTTAGGTTTCCGATTAGCGGGGCTAGAAGAGACCCGGTACTTC.

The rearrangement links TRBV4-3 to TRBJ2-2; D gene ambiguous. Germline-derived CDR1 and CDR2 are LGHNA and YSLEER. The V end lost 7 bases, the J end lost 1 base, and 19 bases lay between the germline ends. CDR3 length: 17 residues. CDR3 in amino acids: CASNKSGPWGNTGELFF. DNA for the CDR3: TGCGCCAGCAACAAGTCCGGACCTTGGGGGAACACCGGGGAGCTGTTTTTT.

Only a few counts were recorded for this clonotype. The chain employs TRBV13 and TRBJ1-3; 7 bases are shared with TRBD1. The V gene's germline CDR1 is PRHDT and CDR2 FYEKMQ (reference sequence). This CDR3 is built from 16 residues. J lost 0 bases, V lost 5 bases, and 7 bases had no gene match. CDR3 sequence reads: CASSPRQGSSGNTIYF. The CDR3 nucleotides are TGTGCCAGCAGCCCGAGACAGGGTAGCTCTGGAAACACCATATATTTT.

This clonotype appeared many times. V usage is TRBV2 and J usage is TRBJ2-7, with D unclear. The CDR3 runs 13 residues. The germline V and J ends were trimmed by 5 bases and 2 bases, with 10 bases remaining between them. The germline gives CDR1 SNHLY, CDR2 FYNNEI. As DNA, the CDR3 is TGTGCCAGCAGTCTTATGACCGCCTACGAGCAGTACTTC. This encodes CASSLMTAYEQYF.

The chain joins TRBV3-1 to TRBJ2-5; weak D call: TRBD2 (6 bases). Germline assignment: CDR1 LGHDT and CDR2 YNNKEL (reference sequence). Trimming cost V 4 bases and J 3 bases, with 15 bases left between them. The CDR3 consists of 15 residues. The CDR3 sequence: CASSRVYGGKETQYF. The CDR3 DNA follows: TGTGCCAGCAGCCGAGTGTACGGGGGAAAAGAGACCCAGTACTTC.